This T cell receptor (beta chain) was sequenced for a study of CD8 T cells in ankylosing spondylitis. This CDR3 is built from 13 residues. CDR1 DFQATT and CDR2 SNEGSKA come from the germline V gene (reference sequence). V was cut by 3 bases and J by 8 bases, with 11 bases left in between. This clonotype was found a few times. The antigen is unknown. Each CDR3 protein is one row after TCRdb ran MiXCR on the 5' RACE reads. Of some 350,000 distinct CDR3 sequences listed, 14% to 15% are singletons. Study findings and constraints: Certain motif variants had earlier been reported in reactive arthritis synovial fluid and blood.

This TCR was sampled from a male donor with ankylosing spondylitis or in good health (not recorded which). V and J are TRBV20-1 and TRBJ1-6; no definite D call. The sequencing input was blood, either unsorted or a sorted T cell fraction (not recorded which). The CDR3 region is CSASNQRDSPLHF. The DNA for the CDR3 is TGCAGTGCTAGTAACCAGCGGGATTCACCCCTCCACTTT.